Here is one T cell receptor beta chain with its context. The data originate from a study of OX40 agonist ivuxolimab in advanced cancers. Sequencing used immunoSEQ multiplex PCR; TCRdb keeps in-frame clones, though not all of them. The table shows about 70,000 clones, with approximately 90% occurring only once. This specimen was CD4+ or CD8+ T cells sorted from blood, taken in a trial of the OX40 agonist ivuxolimab. The source is an adult with an advanced solid tumor such as melanoma, head and neck, liver or kidney cancer.

DNA of the CDR3: TGTGCCAGCAGCTTTGATATGGCCAGCCTCCACTATGGCTACACCTTC. The encoded protein is CASSFDMASLHYGYTF. The chain recombines TRBV7-9 with TRBJ1-2; D is ambiguous. The germline CDR1 and CDR2 sequences are SEHNR and FQNEAQ (reference sequence). V lost 3 bases and J lost 3, with 17 bases in between. There are 16 residues in the CDR3.